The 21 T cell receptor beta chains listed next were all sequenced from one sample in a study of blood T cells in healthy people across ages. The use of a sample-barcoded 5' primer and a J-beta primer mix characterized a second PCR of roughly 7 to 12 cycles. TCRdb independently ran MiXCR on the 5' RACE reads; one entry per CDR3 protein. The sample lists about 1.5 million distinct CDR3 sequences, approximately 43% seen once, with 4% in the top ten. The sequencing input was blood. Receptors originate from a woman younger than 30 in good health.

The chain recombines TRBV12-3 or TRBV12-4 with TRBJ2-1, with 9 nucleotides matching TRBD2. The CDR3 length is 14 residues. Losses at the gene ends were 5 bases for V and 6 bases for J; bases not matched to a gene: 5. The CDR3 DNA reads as TGTGCCAGCAGTGTAACTAGCGGGCTCAATGAGCAGTTCTTC. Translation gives CASSVTSGLNEQFF.

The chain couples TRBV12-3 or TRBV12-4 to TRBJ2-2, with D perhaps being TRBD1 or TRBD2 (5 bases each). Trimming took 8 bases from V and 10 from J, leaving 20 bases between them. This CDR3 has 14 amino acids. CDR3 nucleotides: TGTGCCAGCGCGTCAGGAGGACACCGGTCGGAGCTGTTTTTT. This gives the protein CASASGGHRSELFF.

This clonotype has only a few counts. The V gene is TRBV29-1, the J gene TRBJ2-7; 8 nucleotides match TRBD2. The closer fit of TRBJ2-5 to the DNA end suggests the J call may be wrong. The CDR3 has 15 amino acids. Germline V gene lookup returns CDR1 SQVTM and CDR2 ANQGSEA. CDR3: CSVETSGDLWETQYF. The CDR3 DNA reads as TGCAGCGTTGAAACTAGCGGAGATTTATGGGAGACCCAGTACTTC.

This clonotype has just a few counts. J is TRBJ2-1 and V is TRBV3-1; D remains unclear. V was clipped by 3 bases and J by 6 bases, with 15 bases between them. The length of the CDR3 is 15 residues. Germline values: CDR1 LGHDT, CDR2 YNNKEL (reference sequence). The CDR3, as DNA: TGTGCCAGCAGCCACACGAGACTTCTGCTCAATGAGCAGTTCTTC. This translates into CASSHTRLLLNEQFF.

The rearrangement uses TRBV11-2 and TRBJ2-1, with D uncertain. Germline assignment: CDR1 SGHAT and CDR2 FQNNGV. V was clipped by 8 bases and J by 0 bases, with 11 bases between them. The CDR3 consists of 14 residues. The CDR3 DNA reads TGTGCCAGCGCACGGAATAGCTCCTACAATGAGCAGTTCTTC. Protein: CASARNSSYNEQFF.

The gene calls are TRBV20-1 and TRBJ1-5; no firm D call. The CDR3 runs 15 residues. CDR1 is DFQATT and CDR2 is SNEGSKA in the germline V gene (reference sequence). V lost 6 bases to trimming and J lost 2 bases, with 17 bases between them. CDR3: CSAPGLGLGNQPQHF. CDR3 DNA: TGCAGTGCCCCCGGACTAGGGTTGGGCAATCAGCCCCAGCATTTT.

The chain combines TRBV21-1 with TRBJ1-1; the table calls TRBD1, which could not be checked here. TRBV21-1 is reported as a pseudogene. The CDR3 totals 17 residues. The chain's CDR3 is CASSRKKGRRLGTEAFF. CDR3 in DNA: TGTGCCAGCAGTCGTAAGAAGGGCAGGCGGCTGGGCACTGAAGCTTTCTTT.

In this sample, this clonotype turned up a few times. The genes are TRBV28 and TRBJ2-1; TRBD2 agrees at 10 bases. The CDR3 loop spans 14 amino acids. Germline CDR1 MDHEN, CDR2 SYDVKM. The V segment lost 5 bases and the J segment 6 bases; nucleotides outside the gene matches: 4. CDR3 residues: CASSQRTSGNEQFF. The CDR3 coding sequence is TGTGCCAGCAGTCAACGGACTAGCGGCAATGAGCAGTTCTTC. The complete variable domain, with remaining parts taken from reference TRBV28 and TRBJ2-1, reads DVKVTQSSRYLVKRTGEKVFLECVQDMDHENMFWYRQDPGLGLRLIYFSYDVKMKEKGDIPEGYSVSREKKERFSLILESASTNQTSMYLCASSQRTSGNEQFFGPGTRLTVL.

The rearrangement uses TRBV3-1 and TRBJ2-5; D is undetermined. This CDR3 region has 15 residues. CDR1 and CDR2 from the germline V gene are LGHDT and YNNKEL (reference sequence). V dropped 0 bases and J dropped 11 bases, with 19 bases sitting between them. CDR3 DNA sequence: TGTGCCAGCAGCCAAGATCTTTTAGAGTACAATGAGCAGTACTTC. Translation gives CASSQDLLEYNEQYF.

Here the CDR3 DNA reads TGCGCCAGCAACCCCCGGACGGGGGGGAATGAGCAGTACTTC. Protein sequence: CASNPRTGGNEQYF. The chain carries TRBV5-1 and TRBJ2-7, with 8 bases that match TRBD2. The CDR3 is made up of 14 amino acids. Germline lookup yields CDR1 SGHRS and CDR2 YFSETQ. V lost 6 bases, J lost 7 bases, and 12 bases stayed unmatched.

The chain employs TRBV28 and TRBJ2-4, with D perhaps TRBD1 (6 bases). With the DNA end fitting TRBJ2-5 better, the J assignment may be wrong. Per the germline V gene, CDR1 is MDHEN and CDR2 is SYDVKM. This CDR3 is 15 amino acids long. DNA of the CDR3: TGTGCCAGCAAAAACCTACAGGGTCGAGGAGAGACCCAGTACTTC. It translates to CASKNLQGRGETQYF.

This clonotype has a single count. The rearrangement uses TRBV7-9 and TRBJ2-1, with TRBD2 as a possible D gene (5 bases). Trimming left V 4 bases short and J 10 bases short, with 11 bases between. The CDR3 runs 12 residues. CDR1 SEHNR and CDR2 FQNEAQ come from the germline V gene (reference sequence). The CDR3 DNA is TGTGCCAGCAGCTCTACTAGACACGAGCAGTTCTTC. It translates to CASSSTRHEQFF.

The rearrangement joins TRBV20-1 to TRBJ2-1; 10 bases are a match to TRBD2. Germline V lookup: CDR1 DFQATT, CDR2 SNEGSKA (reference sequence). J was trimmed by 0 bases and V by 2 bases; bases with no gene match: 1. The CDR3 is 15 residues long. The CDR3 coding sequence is TGCAGTGCTAGAAGCGGGAGGGTCTCCTACAATGAGCAGTTCTTC. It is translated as CSARSGRVSYNEQFF.

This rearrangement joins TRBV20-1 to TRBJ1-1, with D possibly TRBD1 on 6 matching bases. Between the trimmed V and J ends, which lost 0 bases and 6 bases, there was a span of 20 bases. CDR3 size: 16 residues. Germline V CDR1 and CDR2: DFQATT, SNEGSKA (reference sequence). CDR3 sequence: CSARDGGKVLLAEAFF. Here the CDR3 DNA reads TGCAGTGCTAGAGACGGGGGCAAGGTGTTATTGGCTGAAGCTTTCTTT.

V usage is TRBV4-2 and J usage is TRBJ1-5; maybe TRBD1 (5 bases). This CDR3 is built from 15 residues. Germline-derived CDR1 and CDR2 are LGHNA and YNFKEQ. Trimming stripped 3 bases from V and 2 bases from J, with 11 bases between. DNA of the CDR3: TGTGCCAGCAGCCATCTCAGGGAGGGCAATCAGCCCCAGCATTTT. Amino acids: CASSHLREGNQPQHF.

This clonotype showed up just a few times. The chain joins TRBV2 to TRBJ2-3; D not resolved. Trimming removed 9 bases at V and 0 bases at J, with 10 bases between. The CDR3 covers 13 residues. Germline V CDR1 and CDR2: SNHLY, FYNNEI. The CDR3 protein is CARAKDSTDTQYF. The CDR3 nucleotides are TGTGCCAGAGCGAAAGACAGCACAGATACGCAGTATTTT.

The CDR3 coding sequence is TGTGCCAGCAGCGGGGGCAGGGAAGGGTACAATGAGCAGTTCTTC. Its protein product is CASSGGREGYNEQFF. The rearrangement uses TRBV5-4 and TRBJ2-1; D is perhaps TRBD1 (6 bases). There are 15 residues in the CDR3. Germline loops: CDR1 SGHNT, CDR2 YYREEE (reference sequence). The V end lost 4 bases, the J end lost 4 bases, and 15 bases lay between the germline ends.

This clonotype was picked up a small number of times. This chain's CDR3 is CASSQDGTDLNYGYTF. In nucleotides, the CDR3 is TGCGCCAGCAGCCAAGATGGGACAGATCTTAACTATGGCTACACCTTC. This rearrangement joins TRBV4-3 to TRBJ1-2; 7 bases are shared with TRBD1. The junction had 5 bases not matched to a gene; V was cut back by 0 bases and J by 1 base. CDR1 is LGHNA, CDR2 YSLEER, per germline. The CDR3 has 16 amino acids.

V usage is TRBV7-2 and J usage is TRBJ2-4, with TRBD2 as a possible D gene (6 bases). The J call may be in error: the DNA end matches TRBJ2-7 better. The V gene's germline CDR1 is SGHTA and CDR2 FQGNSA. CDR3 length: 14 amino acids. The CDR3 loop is CASSPVGGRNEQYF. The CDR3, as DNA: TGTGCCAGCAGCCCTGTGGGAGGTCGAAACGAGCAGTACTTC.

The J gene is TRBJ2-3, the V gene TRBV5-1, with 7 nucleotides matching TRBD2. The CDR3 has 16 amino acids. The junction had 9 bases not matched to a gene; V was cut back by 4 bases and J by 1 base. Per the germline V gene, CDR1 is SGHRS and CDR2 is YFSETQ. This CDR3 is CASSRGAGEGTDTQYF. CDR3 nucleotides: TGCGCCAGCAGCCGCGGGGCGGGAGAGGGCACAGATACGCAGTATTTT.

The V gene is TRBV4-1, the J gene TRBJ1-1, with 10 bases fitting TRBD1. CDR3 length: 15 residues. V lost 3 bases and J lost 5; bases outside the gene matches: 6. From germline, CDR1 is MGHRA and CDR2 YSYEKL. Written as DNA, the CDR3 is TGCGCCAGCAGCCATCCGGGACAGGGGACTACTGAAGCTTTCTTT. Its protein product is CASSHPGQGTTEAFF.